This TCR beta chain is drawn from a study of identical twins. TCRdb re-derived calls from the 5' RACE reads in MiXCR, one entry per CDR3 protein. Here the sample spans some 240,000 distinct CDR3 sequences, 8% to 11% being singletons. This clonotype has more than one count but fewer than ten. The specimen sequenced was memory T cells sorted from blood. The receptor comes from a man between 45 and 60 years old in good health.

For the CDR3, the DNA is TGCAGTGCTAGAGTACCCCTGGGACTTCTCCACCAAGAGACCCAGTACTTC. It specifies CSARVPLGLLHQETQYF. The chain employs TRBV20-1 and TRBJ2-5, with D tentatively TRBD2 (6 bases). Trimming took 1 base from V and 0 from J, leaving 18 bases between them. CDR1 is DFQATT and CDR2 is SNEGSKA in the germline V gene (reference sequence). The CDR3 has 17 residues.